The TCR beta chain under discussion was sequenced for a study of blood T cell repertoires in COVID-19. Seattle researchers signed up patients amid active infection and tracked them longitudinally. Data came from immunoSEQ multiplex PCR; TCRdb stores just in-frame clones and leaves some out. The top ten hold approximately 16% of the sample, which has around 60,000 clones, approximately 88% seen once. Source material: peripheral blood. The TCR comes from a man aged 55 to 70 with COVID-19, enrolled during active disease.

For the CDR3, the DNA is TGTGCCAGCACCGCTCGGGGCAGGGGTGATCAGCCCCAGCATTTT. This encodes CASTARGRGDQPQHF. The V gene is TRBV28, the J gene TRBJ1-5, with D perhaps TRBD1 (6 bases). The V end lost 7 bases, the J end lost 5 bases, and 18 bases lay between the germline ends. The germline gives CDR1 MDHEN, CDR2 SYDVKM. This CDR3 has 15 amino acids.